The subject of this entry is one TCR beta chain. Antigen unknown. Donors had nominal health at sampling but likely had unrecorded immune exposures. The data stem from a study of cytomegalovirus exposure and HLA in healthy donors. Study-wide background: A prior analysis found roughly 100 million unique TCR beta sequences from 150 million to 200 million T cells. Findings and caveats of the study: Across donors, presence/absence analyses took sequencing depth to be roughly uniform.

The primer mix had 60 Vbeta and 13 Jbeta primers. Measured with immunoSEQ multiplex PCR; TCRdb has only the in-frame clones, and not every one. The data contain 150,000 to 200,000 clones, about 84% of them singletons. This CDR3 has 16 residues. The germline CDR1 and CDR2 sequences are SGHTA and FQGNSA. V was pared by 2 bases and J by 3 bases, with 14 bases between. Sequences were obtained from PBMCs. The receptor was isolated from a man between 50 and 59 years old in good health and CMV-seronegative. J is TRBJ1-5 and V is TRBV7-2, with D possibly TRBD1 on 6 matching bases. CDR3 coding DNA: TGTGCCAGCAGCTTATTAGGTACAGGGTACAATCAGCCCCAGCATTTT. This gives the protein CASSLLGTGYNQPQHF.